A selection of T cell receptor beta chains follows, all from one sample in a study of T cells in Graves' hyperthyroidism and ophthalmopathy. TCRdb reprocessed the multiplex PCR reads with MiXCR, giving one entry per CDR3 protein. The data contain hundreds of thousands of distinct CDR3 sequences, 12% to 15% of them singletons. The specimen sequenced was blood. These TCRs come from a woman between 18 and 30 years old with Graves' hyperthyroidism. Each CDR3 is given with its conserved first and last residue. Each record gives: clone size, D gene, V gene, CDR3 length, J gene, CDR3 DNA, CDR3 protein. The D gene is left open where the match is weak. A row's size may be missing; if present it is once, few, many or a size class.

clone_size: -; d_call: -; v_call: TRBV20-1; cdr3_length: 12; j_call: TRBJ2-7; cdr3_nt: TGCAGTGCGCCTGGGGGCCCGTACGAGCAGTACTTC; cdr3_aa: CSAPGGPYEQYF
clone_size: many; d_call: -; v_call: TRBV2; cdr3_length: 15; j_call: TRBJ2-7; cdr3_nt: TGTGCCAGCAGGGTTAGAGAGGGGGTTAGGAACGAGCAGTACTTC; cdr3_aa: CASRVREGVRNEQYF
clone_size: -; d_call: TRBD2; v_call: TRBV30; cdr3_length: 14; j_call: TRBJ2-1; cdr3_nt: TGTGCCTTCAAACTAGCGGGAGTCTACAATGAGCAGTTCTTC; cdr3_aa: CAFKLAGVYNEQFF
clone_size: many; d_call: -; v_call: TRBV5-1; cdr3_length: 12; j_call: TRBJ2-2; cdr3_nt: TGCGCCAGCAGCTTGGCCACCGGGGAGCTGTTTTTT; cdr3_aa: CASSLATGELFF
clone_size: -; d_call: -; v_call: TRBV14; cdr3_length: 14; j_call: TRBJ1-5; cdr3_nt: TGTGCCATCCTTCACCGATACTTCAATCAGCCCCAGCATTTT; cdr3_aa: CAILHRYFNQPQHF
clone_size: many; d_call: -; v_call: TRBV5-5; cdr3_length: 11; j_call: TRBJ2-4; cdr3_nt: TGTGCCAGCAGCAGGGGAAACATTCAGTACTTC; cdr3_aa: CASSRGNIQYF
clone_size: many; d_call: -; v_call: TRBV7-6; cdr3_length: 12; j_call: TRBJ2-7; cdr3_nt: TGTGCCAGCAGCCTCATGTACTCCGAGCAGTACTTC; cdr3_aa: CASSLMYSEQYF
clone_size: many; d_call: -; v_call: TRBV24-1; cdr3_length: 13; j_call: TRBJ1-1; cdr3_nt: TGTGCCACCAGTGATTTCGGGCTAACTGAAGCTTTCTTT; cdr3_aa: CATSDFGLTEAFF
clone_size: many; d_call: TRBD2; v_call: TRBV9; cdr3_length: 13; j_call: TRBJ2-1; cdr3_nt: TGTGCCAGCAGCCCTAGCGGGCTAAATGAGCAGTTCTTC; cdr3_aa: CASSPSGLNEQFF
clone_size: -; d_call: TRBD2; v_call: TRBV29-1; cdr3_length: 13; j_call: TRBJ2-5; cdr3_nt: TGCAGCGTGACTAGGGGAGGGGAAGAGACCCAGTACTTC; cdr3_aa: CSVTRGGEETQYF
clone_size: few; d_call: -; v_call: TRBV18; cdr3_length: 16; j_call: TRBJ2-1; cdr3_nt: TGTGCCAGCTCACCAACGGGAGTTCCCCCCTACAATGAGCAGTTCTTC; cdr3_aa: CASSPTGVPPYNEQFF
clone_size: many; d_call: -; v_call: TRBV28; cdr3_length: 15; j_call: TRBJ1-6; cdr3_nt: TGTGCCAGCAGTTTAGTGGGCCAGACATCCTCACCCCTCCACTTT; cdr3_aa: CASSLVGQTSSPLHF
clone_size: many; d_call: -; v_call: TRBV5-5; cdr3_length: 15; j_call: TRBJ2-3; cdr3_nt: TGTGCCAGCAGCCTAGGGACGGCTGGCACAGATACGCAGTATTTT; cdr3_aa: CASSLGTAGTDTQYF
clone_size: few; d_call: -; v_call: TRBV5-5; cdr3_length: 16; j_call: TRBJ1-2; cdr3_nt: TGTGCCAGCAGCCCCCGAGGGGCCAGGTTAAACTATGGCTACACCTTC; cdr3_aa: CASSPRGARLNYGYTF
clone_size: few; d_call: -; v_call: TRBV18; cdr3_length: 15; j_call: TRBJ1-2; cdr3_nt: TGTGCCAGCTCACCACGGGCTCTCGAAACGCGTGGCTGCACCTTC; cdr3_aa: CASSPRALETRGCTF
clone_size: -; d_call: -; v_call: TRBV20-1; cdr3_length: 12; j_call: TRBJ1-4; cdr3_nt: TGCAGTGCTAGTGGAGGGGATGAAAAACTGTTTTTT; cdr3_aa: CSASGGDEKLFF
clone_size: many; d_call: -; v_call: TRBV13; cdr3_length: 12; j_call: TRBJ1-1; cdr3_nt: TGTGCCAGCAGCTCCCCGGGAGCTGAAGCTTTCTTT; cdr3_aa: CASSSPGAEAFF
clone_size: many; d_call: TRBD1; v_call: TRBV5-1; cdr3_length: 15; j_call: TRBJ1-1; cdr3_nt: TGCGCCAGCAGCTTGGACCCAGGGGGTGGCACTGAAGCTTTCTTT; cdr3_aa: CASSLDPGGGTEAFF
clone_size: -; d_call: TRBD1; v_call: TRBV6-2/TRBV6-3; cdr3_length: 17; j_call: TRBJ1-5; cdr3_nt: TGTGCCAGCAGTTACCCCGTGTCGACAGGGAGTAATCAGCCCCAGCATTTT; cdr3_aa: CASSYPVSTGSNQPQHF
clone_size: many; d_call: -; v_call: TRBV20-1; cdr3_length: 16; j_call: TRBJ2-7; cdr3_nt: TGCAGTGCTAGAGAGCCCGGAGCGCGCAAAACCTACGAGCAGTACTTC; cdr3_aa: CSAREPGARKTYEQYF
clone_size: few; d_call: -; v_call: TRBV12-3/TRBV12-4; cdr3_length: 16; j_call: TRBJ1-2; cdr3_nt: TGTGCCAGCAGACCCAGGGTGGGGACAACCAACTATGGCTACACCTTC; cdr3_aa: CASRPRVGTTNYGYTF
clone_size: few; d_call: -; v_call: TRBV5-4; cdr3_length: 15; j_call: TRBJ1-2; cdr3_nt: TGTGCCAGCAGCTTGGCCCCCGGGACTAACTATGGCTACACCTTC; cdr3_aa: CASSLAPGTNYGYTF
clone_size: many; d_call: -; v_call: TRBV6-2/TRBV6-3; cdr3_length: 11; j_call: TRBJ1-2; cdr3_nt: TGTGCCAGCGGGAGGGACTATGGCTACACCTTC; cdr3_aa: CASGRDYGYTF
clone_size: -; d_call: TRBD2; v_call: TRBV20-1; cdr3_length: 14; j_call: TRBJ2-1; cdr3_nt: TGCAGTGCTAGAAGCGGGATGGCCTACAATGAGCAGTTCTTC; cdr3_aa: CSARSGMAYNEQFF
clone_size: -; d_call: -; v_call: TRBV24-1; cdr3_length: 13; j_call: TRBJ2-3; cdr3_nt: TGTGCCACCAGTGACGGCCTCACAGATACGCAGTATTTT; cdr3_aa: CATSDGLTDTQYF
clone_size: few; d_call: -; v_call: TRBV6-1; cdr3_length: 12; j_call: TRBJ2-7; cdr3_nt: TGTGCCAGCAGTTTTCGAGCCCACGAGCAGTACTTC; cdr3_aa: CASSFRAHEQYF
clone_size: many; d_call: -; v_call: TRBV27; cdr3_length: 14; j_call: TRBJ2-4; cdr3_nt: TGTGCCAGCAGTTTTGTAGGGACGGGGGATTTTCAGTACTTC; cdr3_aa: CASSFVGTGDFQYF
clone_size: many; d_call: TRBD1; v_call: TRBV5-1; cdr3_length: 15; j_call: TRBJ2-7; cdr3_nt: TGCGCCAGCAGCTTGGGACAGGGGTGGGCCTACGAGCAGTACTTC; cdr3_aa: CASSLGQGWAYEQYF
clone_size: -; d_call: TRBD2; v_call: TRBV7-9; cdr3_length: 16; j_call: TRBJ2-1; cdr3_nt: TGTGCCAGCAGCCCGCGACTAGCGGTCGCATACAATGAGCAGTTCTTC; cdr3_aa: CASSPRLAVAYNEQFF